The 2 T cell receptor beta chains below come from one sample, sequenced in a study of blood T cell repertoires in COVID-19 (dated by TCRdb to 2019 to 2021). Library generation was performed with the immunoSEQ multiplex PCR assay. The table was pulled from immuneACCESS by TCRdb, which kept in-frame rearrangements only. Such tables lose some clones; where checked, under half of the loss comes from unresolved V genes, and the rest has no known cause. Counted in this sample were 200,000 to 250,000 clones; around 92% of them appeared once. Together, the top ten hold around 1.2% of the sample. Sequencing used peripheral blood. Every receptor here comes from a man aged 25-40 years with acute or convalescent COVID-19.

This chain links TRBV7-9 with TRBJ2-7; D perhaps matches TRBD2 (6 bases). Germline assignment: CDR1 SEHNR and CDR2 FQNEAQ (reference sequence). The CDR3 is made up of 13 amino acids. The V end was cut by 8 bases, the J end by 3 bases, with 14 bases between. The CDR3, as DNA: TGTGCCAGCGGGGGGTTGCGGGGCTACGAGCAGTACTTC. Translating gives CASGGLRGYEQYF.

The V call is TRBV19, the J call TRBJ2-2; D is uncertain. The germline V gene has CDR1 LNHDA and CDR2 SQIVND (reference sequence). The CDR3 is 11 amino acids. V was cut by 6 bases and J by 6 bases, with 5 bases left in between. This chain's CDR3 is CASRSSGELFF. The CDR3 nucleotides are TGTGCCAGTAGAAGCTCCGGGGAGCTGTTTTTT.